Sequencing of this TCR beta chain was carried out in a study of early T cells in non-severe SARS-CoV-2 infection. Germline CDR1 SGHVS, CDR2 FQNEAQ. The CDR3 is made up of 16 amino acids. V gave up 6 bases and J gave up 1 base, with 16 bases separating them. In the library, individual cDNA molecules carried attached unique molecular identifiers. MiXCR was run by TCRdb on the 5' RACE reads, yielding one entry per CDR3 protein. The sample lists roughly 43,000 distinct CDR3 sequences, around 23% seen once, with about 4.7% in the top ten. This clonotype turned up a few times. The specimen comprised whole blood, sampled at baseline. The clonotype originates from an adult who was a healthcare worker with PCR-confirmed SARS-CoV-2 infection or an uninfected control (not recorded which). This rearrangement joins TRBV7-8 to TRBJ2-1, with D possibly being TRBD2 (6 bases). CDR3 DNA: TGTGCCAGCAGTTCTCGACTAGATTGGTCCTACAATGAGCAGTTCTTC. Amino acid sequence: CASSSRLDWSYNEQFF.